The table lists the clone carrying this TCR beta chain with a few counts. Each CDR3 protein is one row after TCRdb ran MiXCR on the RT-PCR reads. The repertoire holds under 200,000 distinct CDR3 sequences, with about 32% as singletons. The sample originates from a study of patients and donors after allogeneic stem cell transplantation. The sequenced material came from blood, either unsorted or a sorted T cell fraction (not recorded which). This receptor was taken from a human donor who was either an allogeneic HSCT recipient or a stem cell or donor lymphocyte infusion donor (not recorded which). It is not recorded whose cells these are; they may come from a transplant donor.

The CDR3 nucleotides read TGTGCCAGCAGCCGGACTAGCGGGCAAGAGACCCAGTACTTC. This gives the protein CASSRTSGQETQYF. The chain joins TRBV7-9 to TRBJ2-5; TRBD2 agrees at 11 bases. The V and J ends lost 5 bases and 2 bases, in that order; junction bases with no gene match: 1. CDR3 length: 14 residues. Per germline, CDR1 SEHNR and CDR2 FQNEAQ (reference sequence).